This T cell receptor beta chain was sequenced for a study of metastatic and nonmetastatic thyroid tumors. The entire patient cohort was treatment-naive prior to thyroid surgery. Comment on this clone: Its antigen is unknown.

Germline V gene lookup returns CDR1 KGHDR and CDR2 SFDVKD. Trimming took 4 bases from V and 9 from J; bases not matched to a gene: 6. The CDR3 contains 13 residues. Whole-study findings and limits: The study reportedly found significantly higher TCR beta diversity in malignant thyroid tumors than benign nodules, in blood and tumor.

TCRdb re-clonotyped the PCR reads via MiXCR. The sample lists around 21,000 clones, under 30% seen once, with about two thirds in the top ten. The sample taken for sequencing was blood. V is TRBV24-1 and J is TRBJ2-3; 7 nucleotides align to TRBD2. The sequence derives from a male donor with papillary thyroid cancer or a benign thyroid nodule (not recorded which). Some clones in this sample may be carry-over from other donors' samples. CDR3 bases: TGTGCCACCAGTGAAAGGACTAGTAGGACGCAGTATTTT. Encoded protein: CATSERTSRTQYF.